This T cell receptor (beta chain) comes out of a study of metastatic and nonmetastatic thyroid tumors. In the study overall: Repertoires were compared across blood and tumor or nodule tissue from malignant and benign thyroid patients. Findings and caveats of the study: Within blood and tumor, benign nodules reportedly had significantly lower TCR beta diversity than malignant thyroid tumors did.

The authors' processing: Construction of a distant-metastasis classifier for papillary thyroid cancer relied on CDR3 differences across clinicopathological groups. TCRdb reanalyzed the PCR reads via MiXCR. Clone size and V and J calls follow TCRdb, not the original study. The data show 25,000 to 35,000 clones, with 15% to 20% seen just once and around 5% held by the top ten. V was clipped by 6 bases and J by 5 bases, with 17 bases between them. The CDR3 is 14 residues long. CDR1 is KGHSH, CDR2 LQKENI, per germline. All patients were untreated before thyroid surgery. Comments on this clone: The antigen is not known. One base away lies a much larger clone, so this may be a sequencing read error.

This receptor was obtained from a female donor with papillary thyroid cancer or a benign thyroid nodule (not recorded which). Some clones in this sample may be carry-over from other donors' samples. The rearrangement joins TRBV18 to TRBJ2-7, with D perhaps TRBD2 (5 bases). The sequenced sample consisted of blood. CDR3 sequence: CASSRGLGSNEQYF. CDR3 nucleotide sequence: TGTGCCAGCTCTCGCGGGTTAGGGAGTAACGAGCAGTACTTC. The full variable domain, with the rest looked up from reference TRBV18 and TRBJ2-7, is NAGVMQNPRHLVRRRGQEARLRCSPMKGHSHVYWYRQLPEEGLKFMVYLQKENIIDESGMPKERFSAEFPKEGPSILRIQQVVRGDSAAYFCASSRGLGSNEQYFGPGTRLTVT.